These 7 T cell receptor beta chains share one sample of origin, sequenced in a study of molecular identifiers for immune sequencing clone quantification. TCRdb re-analysed the PCR reads in MiXCR, keeping a single row per CDR3 protein. The table has a few hundred thousand distinct CDR3 sequences, roughly a fifth seen once; the top ten hold under 0.85%. The sequencing sample was made of naive CD8+ T cells from blood, with Jurkat cell RNA spiked in. Subset denoted: FACS-sorted CD8+CD4-CCR7+CD45RA+ naive T cells. These receptors all come from a human donor in good health. Some libraries in this study had Jurkat cell RNA spiked in.

Only a few counts were recorded for this clonotype. The chain carries TRBV19 and TRBJ1-2; 7 bases match TRBD1. CDR3 length: 18 amino acids. Germline trimming cut 9 bases from V and 5 bases from J; bases unmatched to any gene: 24. The germline CDR1 and CDR2 sequences are LNHDA and SQIVND (reference sequence). Here the CDR3 reads CASHGPDRELWTLYGYTF. The CDR3 bases are TGTGCCAGCCACGGACCCGACAGGGAACTGTGGACCTTATATGGCTACACCTTC.

The sample holds many counts of this clonotype. The J gene is TRBJ2-7, the V gene TRBV5-6; possibly TRBD2 for D (5 bases). The length of the CDR3 is 12 residues. Looked up from germline, CDR1 is SGHDT and CDR2 is YYEEEE. The V and J ends lost 4 bases and 3 bases respectively, with 8 bases between them. CDR3 sequence: CASSQRDYEQYF. In nucleotides, the CDR3 is TGTGCCAGCAGCCAACGGGACTACGAGCAGTACTTC. The full variable domain, in which reference TRBV5-6 and TRBJ2-7 provide the parts outside the CDR3, is DAGVTQSPTHLIKTRGQQVTLRCSPKSGHDTVSWYQQALGQGPQFIFQYYEEEERQRGNFPDRFSGHQFPNYSSELNVNALLLGDSALYLCASSQRDYEQYFGPGTRLTVT.

This clonotype was recorded at least ten times. The chain employs TRBV28 and TRBJ1-1; D unresolved. The CDR3 consists of 16 residues. The V end was cut by 4 bases, the J end by 4 bases, with 19 bases between. CDR1 and CDR2 (germline): MDHEN, SYDVKM. The CDR3 DNA is TGTGCCAGCAGTTCGGTAGGCTCACTGGGAGCCACTGAAGCTTTCTTT. Protein: CASSSVGSLGATEAFF.

V gene TRBV13 combines with J gene TRBJ2-1; TRBD2 matches 7 bases. J lost 5 bases, V lost 0 bases, and 13 bases had no gene match. There are 18 residues in the CDR3. Germline-derived CDR1 and CDR2 are PRHDT and FYEKMQ (reference sequence). CDR3 bases: TGTGCCAGCAGCTTAGGGTTCACGGGGGGACCCGACAACAATGAGCAGTTCTTC. Its translation: CASSLGFTGGPDNNEQFF.

The chain joins TRBV24-1 to TRBJ2-3; possible D gene TRBD2, 5 bases. Germline-derived CDR1 and CDR2 are KGHDR and SFDVKD. The V end lost 3 bases, the J end lost 2 bases, and 14 bases lay between the germline ends. The CDR3 spans 16 residues. CDR3 sequence reads: CATSDETRTLTDTQYF. In nucleotides, the CDR3 is TGTGCCACCAGTGATGAAACTAGGACCCTCACAGATACGCAGTATTTT.

The rearrangement uses TRBV7-9 and TRBJ1-6, with D maybe TRBD1 (6 bases). The length of the CDR3 is 15 residues. Trimming shortened V by 4 bases and J by 8 bases, and 15 bases separated the two germline ends. CDR1 and CDR2 from the germline V gene are SEHNR and FQNEAQ (reference sequence). The CDR3 is CASSSERQGHSPLHF. The CDR3 region has the DNA TGTGCCAGCAGCTCAGAGCGGCAGGGGCATTCACCCCTCCACTTT.

This clonotype was observed many times. The gene calls are TRBV28 and TRBJ2-7, with 7 bases fitting TRBD1. J gave up 3 bases and V 5 bases, and 7 bases lay outside the gene matches. CDR1 is MDHEN and CDR2 is SYDVKM in the germline V gene. This CDR3 is 14 amino acids long. DNA for the CDR3: TGTGCCAGCAGTCTCACACGACAGGGCTACGAGCAGTACTTC. Translated: CASSLTRQGYEQYF.